Shown below are 27 T cell receptor beta chains from a single sample sequenced in a study of shared clonotypes between healthy human individuals. Repertoires were generated with immunoSEQ multiplex PCR, while TCRdb's copy carries only in-frame clones and drops some. Of approximately 640,000 clones listed, 55% to 75% are singletons. The specimen was memory CD4+ T cells sorted from blood. Noted subset: CD45RA-negative fraction. Receptors originate from a woman younger than 45 in good health.

Here the CDR3 DNA reads TGTGCCAGCAGCAACGCCCCCCCCGGGGGGCGAGGGGAAAAACTGTTTTTT. Encoded protein: CASSNAPPGGRGEKLFF. V usage is TRBV27 and J usage is TRBJ1-4; D perhaps matches TRBD1 (6 bases). Germline V gene lookup returns CDR1 MNHEY and CDR2 SMNVEV (reference sequence). The CDR3 spans 17 residues. V lost 6 bases and J 8 bases, leaving 25 bases between the germline ends.

The chain is built from TRBV29-1 and TRBJ2-2; 8 bases are a match to TRBD2. The CDR3 extends over 15 amino acids. CDR1 and CDR2 from the germline V gene are SQVTM and ANQGSEA. With 7 bases clipped from V and 3 bases from J, the junction kept 10 bases outside the gene matches. The CDR3 reads CSAERGAGDTGELFF. The CDR3 DNA sequence: TGCAGCGCTGAGCGGGGAGCGGGAGACACCGGGGAGCTGTTTTTT.

The chain employs TRBV27 and TRBJ2-7, with 7 bases fitting TRBD2. Per germline, CDR1 MNHEY and CDR2 SMNVEV (reference sequence). V lost 6 bases, J lost 1 base, and 9 bases stayed unmatched. The CDR3 has 15 amino acids. Here the CDR3 DNA reads TGTGCCAGCAGGACGGGGCGGGAGAGATCCTACGAGCAGTACTTC. Protein sequence: CASRTGRERSYEQYF.

The chain employs TRBV11-2 and TRBJ2-5; maybe TRBD1 (6 bases). The J call may be faulty, since TRBJ2-7 better matches the DNA end. Germline assignment: CDR1 SGHAT and CDR2 FQNNGV. This CDR3 spans 15 amino acids. The CDR3 nucleotides read TGTGCCAGCAGCTTAGCCAGGGGTTTTGACTACGAGCAGTACTTC. Translated, it gives CASSLARGFDYEQYF.

The chain links TRBV5-4 to TRBJ2-1; perhaps TRBD1 as D (6 bases). Trimming left V 0 bases short and J 0 bases short, with 7 bases between. CDR1 is SGHNT and CDR2 is YYREEE in the germline V gene (reference sequence). CDR3 length: 15 amino acids. The CDR3 sequence: CASSLGQDSYNEQFF. DNA of the CDR3: TGTGCCAGCAGCTTGGGACAGGACTCCTACAATGAGCAGTTCTTC.

The chain joins TRBV18 to TRBJ1-1; TRBD1 might be the D (5 bases). The CDR3 length is 16 residues. Germline V gene sequence: CDR1 KGHSH, CDR2 LQKENI. V was pared by 2 bases and J by 0 bases, with 13 bases between. In DNA form, the CDR3 reads TGTGCCAGCTCACCATCATATTGGGGCCTGAACACTGAAGCTTTCTTT. This encodes CASSPSYWGLNTEAFF.

The rearrangement links TRBV6-1 to TRBJ1-5, with TRBD1 matching 8 bases. This CDR3 has 15 residues. The J segment lost 4 bases and the V segment lost 4 bases, leaving 6 bases of the junction unmatched. Germline V CDR1 and CDR2: MNHNS, SASEGT. CDR3 nucleotides: TGTGCCAGCAGTGGGGGGACAGGTTTGAATCAGCCCCAGCATTTT. Translating gives CASSGGTGLNQPQHF.

This clone occurred a few times. This chain connects TRBV10-3 to TRBJ2-7, with D possibly matching TRBD2 (6 bases). In germline, CDR1 is ENHRY, CDR2 SYGVKD. The CDR3 extends over 14 amino acids. V lost 3 bases, J lost 0 bases, and 9 bases lay in between. Written as DNA, the CDR3 is TGTGCCATCAGTGACTGGACTACCTCCTACGAGCAGTACTTC. Translation: CAISDWTTSYEQYF.

The rearrangement joins TRBV6-1 to TRBJ2-5; D remains unclear. CDR3 length equals 16 residues. The V end lost 2 bases, the J end lost 3 bases, and 16 bases lay between the germline ends. The V gene's germline CDR1 is MNHNS and CDR2 SASEGT. DNA of the CDR3: TGTGCCAGCAGTGAACAGCCGGATCACCCTAAAGAGACCCAGTACTTC. It codes for CASSEQPDHPKETQYF.

This rearrangement joins TRBV4-1 to TRBJ1-1; D gene ambiguous. Germline CDR1 reads MGHRA; CDR2 reads YSYEKL. Trimming took off 2 bases at V and 0 bases at J, with 10 bases between the two ends. The CDR3 has 15 residues. CDR3 sequence reads: CASSQSAGMNTEAFF. For the CDR3, the DNA is TGCGCCAGCAGCCAATCGGCGGGAATGAACACTGAAGCTTTCTTT.

V is TRBV7-2 and J is TRBJ2-7, with a tentative D call TRBD1 (5 bases). Germline-derived CDR1 and CDR2 are SGHTA and FQGNSA. The CDR3 sequence is 15 residues long. With 5 bases removed from V and 1 base from J, the gap between germline ends came to 15 bases. CDR3 loop: CASSPQVAGSYEQYF. CDR3 DNA sequence: TGTGCCAGCAGCCCCCAGGTGGCAGGGTCCTACGAGCAGTACTTC.

J is TRBJ1-5 and V is TRBV27; 9 nucleotides align to TRBD1. The trim removed 6 bases at V and 5 bases at J, leaving 14 bases unmatched. Germline values: CDR1 MNHEY, CDR2 SMNVEV (reference sequence). The CDR3 runs to 17 residues. The CDR3 DNA follows: TGTGCCAGCAGCCACCGGACAGGGGAGCTAAGGTATCAGCCCCAGCATTTT. Its translation is CASSHRTGELRYQPQHF.

The CDR3 coding sequence is TGTGCCAGCAGCTCATGGCAGGGACCTGGGGCCAACGTCCTGACTTTC. Its protein product is CASSSWQGPGANVLTF. The V and J genes are TRBV7-9 and TRBJ2-6; D assignment may be TRBD1 or TRBD2 (5 bases each). The CDR3 length is 16 residues. Looked up from germline, CDR1 is SEHNR and CDR2 is FQNEAQ (reference sequence). Trimming left V 4 bases short and J 2 bases short, with 12 bases between.

The chain links TRBV29-1 to TRBJ2-6; tentative D call: TRBD2 (5 bases). Deletions cut 6 bases from V and 4 bases from J, with 16 bases between. Germline V gene data show CDR1 as SQVTM and CDR2 as ANQGSEA. This CDR3 is built from 15 residues. CDR3 residues: CSVGLSLGGANVLTF. CDR3 sequence (DNA): TGCAGCGTAGGACTTTCCTTGGGGGGGGCCAACGTCCTGACTTTC.

The V call is TRBV28, the J call TRBJ2-1; 10 positions agree with TRBD1. The CDR3 length is 18 residues. Germline V CDR1 and CDR2: MDHEN, SYDVKM. V was pared by 6 bases and J by 4 bases, with 15 bases of the junction left unmatched. The DNA for the CDR3 is TGTGCCAGCAGGCCGGACAGGGGGGGACTAGTAACGTACAATGAGCAGTTCTTC. This encodes CASRPDRGGLVTYNEQFF.

V usage is TRBV7-2 and J usage is TRBJ2-1; 13 bases match TRBD2. This CDR3 region has 16 residues. Per germline, CDR1 SGHTA and CDR2 FQGNSA. The V gene end was trimmed by 5 bases and the J gene end by 5 bases; junction bases not matched to a gene: 6. The CDR3 bases are TGTGCCAGCAGCCTCTCCGGGACTAGCGGGGACAATGAGCAGTTCTTC. Its protein product is CASSLSGTSGDNEQFF.

A few counts support this clone. The chain combines TRBV30 with TRBJ2-5; 11 bases are shared with TRBD1. This CDR3 comprises 16 residues. The V and J ends lost 3 bases and 3 bases, in that order; junction bases with no gene match: 9. CDR1 and CDR2 from the germline V gene are GTSNPN and SVGIG (reference sequence). This CDR3 is CAWSRRDRGKKETQYF. Here the CDR3 DNA reads TGTGCCTGGAGCCGCCGGGACAGGGGGAAAAAAGAGACCCAGTACTTC. The entire variable domain, with the rest obtained from reference TRBV30 and TRBJ2-5, is as follows: SQTIHQWPATLVQPVGSPLSLECTVEGTSNPNLYWYRQAAGRGLQLLFYSVGIGQISSEVPQNLSASRPQDRQFILSSKKLLLSDSGFYLCAWSRRDRGKKETQYFGPGTRLLVL.

This clone was detected only a few times. The chain carries TRBV20-1 and TRBJ1-4; unclear D gene. This CDR3 is 11 amino acids long. Germline lookup yields CDR1 DFQATT and CDR2 SNEGSKA (reference sequence). With 5 bases removed from V and 4 bases from J, the gap between germline ends came to 5 bases. CDR3 sequence: CSALGNEKLFF. The DNA for the CDR3 is TGCAGTGCTCTCGGTAATGAAAAACTGTTTTTT.

V usage is TRBV2 and J usage is TRBJ1-4; D gene unclear. The V end was cut by 6 bases, the J end by 0 bases, with 11 bases between. The CDR3 runs 15 residues. Germline V gene lookup returns CDR1 SNHLY and CDR2 FYNNEI. For the CDR3, the DNA is TGTGCCAGCAGCAGGCAACTCCCAACTAATGAAAAACTGTTTTTT. Encoded protein: CASSRQLPTNEKLFF.

This clone has only a few counts. J is TRBJ1-5 and V is TRBV28; a weak D match, TRBD1 (5 bases). Germline V lookup: CDR1 MDHEN, CDR2 SYDVKM. The CDR3 runs 12 residues. V lost 6 bases and J 2 bases, leaving 5 bases between the germline ends. CDR3 in amino acids: CASRGGNQPQHF. Written as DNA, the CDR3 is TGTGCCAGCAGGGGGGGCAATCAGCCCCAGCATTTT. The full variable domain, in which reference TRBV28 and TRBJ1-5 provide the parts outside the CDR3, is DVKVTQSSRYLVKRTGEKVFLECVQDMDHENMFWYRQDPGLGLRLIYFSYDVKMKEKGDIPEGYSVSREKKERFSLILESASTNQTSMYLCASRGGNQPQHFGDGTRLSIL.

The chain couples TRBV7-2 to TRBJ2-4; perhaps TRBD2 as D (5 bases). Trimming shortened V by 7 bases and J by 5 bases, and 12 bases separated the two germline ends. CDR1 SGHTA and CDR2 FQGNSA come from the germline V gene. The CDR3 has 13 residues. Here the CDR3 DNA reads TGTGCCAGCACCCTAGCTTCGGAAAACATTCAGTACTTC. It translates to CASTLASENIQYF. Full variable domain (outside the CDR3, taken from reference TRBV7-2 and TRBJ2-4): GAGVSQSPSNKVTEKGKDVELRCDPISGHTALYWYRQSLGQGLEFLIYFQGNSAPDKSGLPSDRFSAERTGGSVSTLTIQRTQQEDSAVYLCASTLASENIQYFGAGTRLSVL.

The chain recombines TRBV2 with TRBJ1-5, with D possibly matching TRBD1 (5 bases). CDR1 is SNHLY, CDR2 FYNNEI, per germline. The CDR3 is 13 amino acids. V lost 6 bases and J 4 bases, leaving 10 bases between the germline ends. The CDR3, as DNA: TGTGCCAGCAGCGACAGAGAGAATCAGCCCCAGCATTTT. Its translation is CASSDRENQPQHF.

The chain carries TRBV27 and TRBJ1-3, with D perhaps matching TRBD1 (5 bases). Trimming cost V 5 bases and J 0 bases, with 11 bases left between them. Per germline, CDR1 MNHEY and CDR2 SMNVEV (reference sequence). The CDR3 extends over 15 amino acids. The CDR3 sequence is CASSSKGLSGNTIYF. Here the CDR3 DNA reads TGTGCCAGCAGTAGTAAGGGACTCTCTGGAAACACCATATATTTT.

This clone has a handful of counts. This chain links TRBV2 with TRBJ1-4, with D possibly TRBD1 on 5 matching bases. The V gene's germline CDR1 is SNHLY and CDR2 FYNNEI. The V gene lost 2 bases and the J gene lost 5 bases, with 9 bases spanning the gap. This CDR3 spans 14 amino acids. CDR3 in DNA: TGTGCCAGCAGTGAATTGGGGCTCAATGAAAAACTGTTTTTT. This translates into CASSELGLNEKLFF. The variable domain in full, with the rest retrieved from reference TRBV2 and TRBJ1-4, is EPEVTQTPSHQVTQMGQEVILRCVPISNHLYFYWYRQILGQKVEFLVSFYNNEISEKSEIFDDQFSVERPDGSNFTLKIRSTKLEDSAMYFCASSELGLNEKLFFGSGTQLSVL.

Points on this clone: The same CDR3 is also encoded by other DNA sequences in this sample. V is TRBV5-1 and J is TRBJ2-5; no clear D. Trimming left V 0 bases short and J 4 bases short, with 10 bases between. CDR1 is SGHRS, CDR2 YFSETQ, per germline. The CDR3 consists of 14 residues. The CDR3 DNA follows: TGCGCCAGCAGCTTGGGACTTGACGGAGAGACCCAGTACTTC. Its translation is CASSLGLDGETQYF.

This chain uses TRBV27 with TRBJ1-1; a possible D gene is TRBD1 (5 bases). Germline V gene sequence: CDR1 MNHEY, CDR2 SMNVEV (reference sequence). The CDR3 has 15 residues. With 0 bases removed from V and 5 bases from J, the gap between germline ends came to 13 bases. In DNA, the CDR3 is TGTGCCAGCAGTTTATCTCAGGGTGTAAAAACTGAAGCTTTCTTT. Its translation: CASSLSQGVKTEAFF.

The rearrangement joins TRBV4-2 to TRBJ2-7; 8 bases fit TRBD1. CDR1 and CDR2 (germline): LGHNA, YNFKEQ. The trim removed 4 bases at V and 7 bases at J, leaving 6 bases unmatched. This CDR3 has 13 amino acids. CDR3 residues: CASSPGQAREQYF. DNA for the CDR3: TGTGCCAGCAGCCCGGGACAGGCGCGGGAGCAGTACTTC.